The 14 T cell receptor beta chains given below trace back to one sample, sequenced in a study of metastatic and nonmetastatic thyroid tumors. MiXCR re-clonotyped the PCR reads for TCRdb. This sample has approximately 19,000 clones; 15% to 17% occur once, and the top ten carry around 36%. There were no patients who had received any treatment before thyroid surgery. The specimen sequenced was blood. These receptors were obtained from a female donor with papillary thyroid cancer or a benign thyroid nodule (not recorded which). Some clones in this sample may be carry-over from other donors' samples.

This chain links TRBV14 with TRBJ2-3, with 7 positions matching TRBD1. This CDR3 is 16 amino acids long. Germline V lookup: CDR1 SGHDN, CDR2 FVKESK. V gave up 3 bases and J gave up 6 bases; unmatched junction bases: 12. The CDR3 spells CASSHRIRQGGDTQYF. CDR3 DNA: TGTGCCAGCAGCCATCGCATTCGACAGGGTGGGGATACGCAGTATTTT.

This clone was detected ten times or more. V gene TRBV28 combines with J gene TRBJ1-4; D unclear. The V end lost 5 bases, the J end lost 10 bases, and 11 bases lay between the germline ends. This CDR3 is 12 amino acids long. Germline CDR1 MDHEN, CDR2 SYDVKM. Written as DNA, the CDR3 is TGTGCCAGCAGTCGAGAGACGACAAAACTGTTTTTT. Protein product: CASSRETTKLFF.

At least ten counts were recorded for this clone. The chain links TRBV2 to TRBJ2-1, with D perhaps TRBD2 (7 bases). Germline CDR1 reads SNHLY; CDR2 reads FYNNEI. Trimming pared 11 bases from V and 7 bases from J, leaving 24 bases between. The CDR3 is made up of 15 amino acids. The CDR3 nucleotides read TGTGCCTCCTCCGGGACTGAAGGGGGGGGGAATGAGCAGTTCTTC. Translated: CASSGTEGGGNEQFF.

This clone was counted ten times or more. V and J are TRBV9 and TRBJ2-7; perhaps TRBD1 as D (6 bases). V dropped 0 bases and J dropped 2 bases, with 12 bases sitting between them. This CDR3 is 15 amino acids long. From germline, CDR1 is SGDLS and CDR2 YYNGEE. The CDR3: CASSVAWDTTYEQYF. CDR3 in DNA: TGTGCCAGCAGCGTAGCTTGGGACACGACCTACGAGCAGTACTTC.

At least ten counts were recorded for this clone. Other nucleotide sequences in the sample specify the same CDR3. The rearrangement uses TRBV25-1 and TRBJ2-2; D may be TRBD1 (5 bases). Trimming removed 5 bases at V and 6 bases at J, with 10 bases between. Germline V gene sequence: CDR1 MGHDK, CDR2 SYGVNS. The CDR3 has 13 amino acids. The CDR3 DNA follows: TGTGCCAGCAGTCCCCGGACACCCGGGGAGCTGTTTTTT. This encodes CASSPRTPGELFF.

Ten or more counts support this clone. The chain employs TRBV20-1 and TRBJ2-7; D tentatively fits TRBD1 or TRBD2 (5 bases each). Germline values: CDR1 DFQATT, CDR2 SNEGSKA (reference sequence). The V end was cut by 0 bases, the J end by 6 bases, with 15 bases between. The CDR3 has 14 amino acids. The CDR3 nucleotides are TGCAGTGCTAGAGATGCCCGGGACCCGATCGAGCAGTACTTC. Translation gives CSARDARDPIEQYF.

This clone was seen ten or more times. The rearrangement uses TRBV6-1 and TRBJ2-1; TRBD2 is a possible D gene (5 bases). V was cut by 6 bases and J by 0 bases, with 15 bases left in between. The germline V gene has CDR1 MNHNS and CDR2 SASEGT. The CDR3 runs 16 residues. In DNA, the CDR3 is TGTGCCAGCAGGAGGATAACTGGGAGCTCCTACAATGAGCAGTTCTTC. Protein: CASRRITGSSYNEQFF.

This clone has at least ten counts. The chain has TRBV10-3 and TRBJ2-7; 8 positions agree with TRBD2. V dropped 2 bases and J dropped 2; count of bases not matched to a gene: 17. The germline gives CDR1 ENHRY, CDR2 SYGVKD. The CDR3 extends over 19 amino acids. CDR3: CAISELRGSQREPTYEQYF. CDR3 DNA sequence: TGTGCCATCAGTGAGCTACGGGGTTCTCAGCGGGAGCCTACCTACGAGCAGTACTTC.

This clone was recorded at least ten times. The J gene is TRBJ2-5, the V gene TRBV19, with D possibly matching TRBD2 (7 bases). This CDR3 is built from 15 residues. Trimming cost V 4 bases and J 1 base, with 13 bases left between them. The germline gives CDR1 LNHDA, CDR2 SQIVND (reference sequence). CDR3 protein: CASSTGAGAQETQYF. DNA for the CDR3: TGTGCCAGTAGTACGGGGGCGGGGGCCCAAGAGACCCAGTACTTC.

This clone occurred many times. The rearrangement uses TRBV5-1 and TRBJ2-3; D is uncertain. V lost 0 bases and J lost 5, with 7 bases in between. The CDR3 runs 13 residues. The germline V gene encodes CDR1 SGHRS and CDR2 YFSETQ. CDR3 DNA sequence: TGCGCCAGCAGCTTGGAAGGTGAAGATACGCAGTATTTT. Translation gives CASSLEGEDTQYF. The whole variable domain, filled in from reference TRBV5-1 and TRBJ2-3, reads KAGVTQTPRYLIKTRGQQVTLSCSPISGHRSVSWYQQTPGQGLQFLFEYFSETQRNKGNFPGRFSGRQFSNSRSEMNVSTLELGDSALYLCASSLEGEDTQYFGPGTRLTVL.

This clone was detected ten times or more. The chain is built from TRBV9 and TRBJ2-7, with D possibly being TRBD1 or TRBD2 (6 bases each). Per the germline V gene, CDR1 is SGDLS and CDR2 is YYNGEE. V lost 3 bases and J 6 bases, leaving 13 bases between the germline ends. The CDR3 is 13 residues long. CDR3 protein: CASSEEGGSEQYF. DNA of the CDR3: TGTGCCAGCAGCGAGGAGGGGGGAAGCGAGCAGTACTTC.

This clone has just a few counts. The chain joins TRBV11-2 to TRBJ2-3, with 10 bases lining up with TRBD1. Losses at the gene ends were 10 bases for V and 4 bases for J; bases not matched to a gene: 5. The CDR3 extends over 13 amino acids. Per the germline V gene, CDR1 is SGHAT and CDR2 is FQNNGV. This chain's CDR3 is CATKTGGSDTQYF. DNA of the CDR3: TGTGCCACCAAGACAGGGGGCTCAGATACGCAGTATTTT. Based on the CDR3 plus reference TRBV11-2 and TRBJ2-3, the full variable domain is EAGVAQSPRYKIIEKRQSVAFWCNPISGHATLYWYQQILGQGPKLLIQFQNNGVVDDSQLPKDRFSAERLKGVDSTLKIQPAKLEDSAVYLCATKTGGSDTQYFGPGTRLTVL.

The J gene is TRBJ2-5, the V gene TRBV2; 10 nucleotides agree with TRBD2. CDR1 and CDR2 (germline): SNHLY, FYNNEI. With V trimmed by 6 bases and J by 5 bases, 6 bases remained unmatched. The CDR3 loop spans 14 amino acids. CDR3 DNA: TGTGCCAGCAGGGTAGCGGGAGGTGGGGAGACCCAGTACTTC. As protein: CASRVAGGGETQYF.

At least ten counts were recorded for this clone. The chain joins TRBV12-3 or TRBV12-4 to TRBJ2-1; TRBD2 matches 9 bases. V was clipped by 5 bases and J by 7 bases; unmatched bases: 9. This CDR3 has 15 amino acids. CDR3 DNA sequence: TGTGCCAGCAGTCTACTAGCGGGCCCTTGGAATGAGCAGTTCTTC. Protein sequence: CASSLLAGPWNEQFF.